This T cell receptor beta chain was retrieved from a study of PD-1 blockade in classical Hodgkin lymphoma. The sample holds a few counts of this clone. Its antigen is as yet unknown. As for time point: cycle 4 day 1 (C4D1), after more than five weeks of nivolumab. Every patient had relapsed following autologous stem cell transplantation, and cohorts differed in brentuximab vedotin exposure. Assay: immunoSEQ multiplex PCR; the TCRdb copy retains only in-frame clones and omits some. The sample shows around 20,000 clones, more than 70% of them seen only once. Study-wide points: Newly diagnosed patients were said to have less baseline TCR diversity than healthy donors did. Later analyses included only patients treated at least 1 year post-ASCT. The drivers behind the repertoire differences, possibly disease activity or prior therapy, remain undefined.

CDR1 is SNHLY, CDR2 FYNNEI, per germline. The CDR3 has 12 residues. V lost 0 bases and J 9 bases, leaving 6 bases between the germline ends. The chain recombines TRBV2 with TRBJ1-5; no reliable D call. This receptor was obtained from a human donor with classical Hodgkin lymphoma. Specimen: peripheral blood mononuclear cells (PBMCs), collected before the fourth cycle of nivolumab. CDR3 amino acids: CASSEAARPQHF. Written as DNA, the CDR3 is TGTGCCAGCAGTGAAGCGGCTCGGCCCCAGCATTTT.